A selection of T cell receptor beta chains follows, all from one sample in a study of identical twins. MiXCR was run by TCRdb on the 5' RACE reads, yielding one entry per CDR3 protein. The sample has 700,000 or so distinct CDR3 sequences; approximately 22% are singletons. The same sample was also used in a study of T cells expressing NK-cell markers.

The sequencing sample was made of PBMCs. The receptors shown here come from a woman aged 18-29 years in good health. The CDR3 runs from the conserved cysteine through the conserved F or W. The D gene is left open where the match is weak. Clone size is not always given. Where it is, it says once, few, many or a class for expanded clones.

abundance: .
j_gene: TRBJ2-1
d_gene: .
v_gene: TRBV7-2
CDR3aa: CASSLLGATRDNEQFF
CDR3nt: TGTGCCAGCAGCCTCCTGGGGGCGACCCGTGACAATGAGCAGTTCTTC

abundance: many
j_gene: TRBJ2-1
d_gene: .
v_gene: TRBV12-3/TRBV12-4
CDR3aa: CASSFSSGGEQFF
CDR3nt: TGTGCCAGCAGTTTCTCGAGTGGTGGTGAGCAGTTCTTC

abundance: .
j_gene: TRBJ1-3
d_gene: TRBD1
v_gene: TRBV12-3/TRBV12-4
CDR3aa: CVSSSGQGISGNTIYF
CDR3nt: TGTGTCAGCAGTTCCGGACAGGGGATCTCTGGAAACACCATATATTTT

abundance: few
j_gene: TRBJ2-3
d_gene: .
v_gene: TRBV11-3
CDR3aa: CASSVDLTDTQYF
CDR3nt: TGTGCCAGCAGCGTCGACCTCACAGATACGCAGTATTTT

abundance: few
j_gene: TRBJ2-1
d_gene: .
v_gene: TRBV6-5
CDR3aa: CASSRMGYEQFF
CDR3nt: TGTGCCAGCAGTCGGATGGGCTATGAGCAGTTCTTC

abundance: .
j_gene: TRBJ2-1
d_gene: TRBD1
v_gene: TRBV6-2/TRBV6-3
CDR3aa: CASSLDRARVGNEQFF
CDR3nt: TGTGCCAGCAGCCTGGACAGGGCCCGAGTGGGAAATGAGCAGTTCTTC

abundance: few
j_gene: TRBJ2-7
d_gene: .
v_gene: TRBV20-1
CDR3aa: CSATRRRDYEQYF
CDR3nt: TGCAGTGCGACAAGAAGGCGGGACTACGAGCAGTACTTC

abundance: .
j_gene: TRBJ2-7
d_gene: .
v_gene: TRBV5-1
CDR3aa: CASSLEGQPYEQYF
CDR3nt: TGCGCCAGCAGCTTAGAAGGACAGCCCTACGAGCAGTACTTC

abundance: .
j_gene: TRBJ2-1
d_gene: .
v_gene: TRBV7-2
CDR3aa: CASSFQGREQFF
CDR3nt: TGTGCCAGCAGCTTTCAGGGCAGGGAGCAGTTCTTC

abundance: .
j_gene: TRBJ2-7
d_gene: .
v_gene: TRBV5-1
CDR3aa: CASSFEGQSASYEQYF
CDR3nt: TGCGCCAGCAGCTTCGAGGGGCAAAGCGCATCCTACGAGCAGTACTTC

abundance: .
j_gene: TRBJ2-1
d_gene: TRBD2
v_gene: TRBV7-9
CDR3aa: CASSGEAGGFDEQFF
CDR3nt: TGTGCCAGCAGTGGGGAAGCGGGGGGGTTCGATGAGCAGTTCTTC

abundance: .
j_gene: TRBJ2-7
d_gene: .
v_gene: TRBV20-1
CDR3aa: CSSGTDLSYEQYF
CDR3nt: TGCAGCTCCGGGACGGACCTTTCCTACGAGCAGTACTTC

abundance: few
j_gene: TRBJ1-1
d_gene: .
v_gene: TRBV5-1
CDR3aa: CASSLDVDRLTNTEAFF
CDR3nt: TGCGCCAGCAGCCTAGACGTAGACAGGTTGACGAACACTGAAGCTTTCTTT

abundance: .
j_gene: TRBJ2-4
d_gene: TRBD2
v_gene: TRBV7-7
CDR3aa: CASSRGTSGSPLVENIQYF
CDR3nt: TGTGCCAGCAGCCGCGGGACTAGCGGGAGTCCCTTAGTAGAAAACATTCAGTACTTC

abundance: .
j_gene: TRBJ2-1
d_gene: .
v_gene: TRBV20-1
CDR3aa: CSAYEGSSSSYNEQFF
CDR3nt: TGCAGTGCCTACGAGGGGAGCTCTAGCTCCTACAATGAGCAGTTCTTC

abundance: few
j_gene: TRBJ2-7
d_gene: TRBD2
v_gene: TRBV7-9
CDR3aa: CASSQLAGGTEQYF
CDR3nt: TGTGCCAGCAGCCAACTAGCGGGGGGAACCGAGCAGTACTTC

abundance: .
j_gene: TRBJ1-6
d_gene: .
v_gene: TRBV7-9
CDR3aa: CASSFLSNYSPLHF
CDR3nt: TGTGCCAGCAGCTTCCTCTCAAATTATTCACCCCTCCACTTT

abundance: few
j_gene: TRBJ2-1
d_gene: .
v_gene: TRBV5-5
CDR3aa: CASTRTLASYNEQFF
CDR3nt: TGTGCCAGCACCCGGACCCTAGCCTCATACAATGAGCAGTTCTTC

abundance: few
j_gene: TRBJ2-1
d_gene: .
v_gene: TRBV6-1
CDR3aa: CASRVTNGNEQFF
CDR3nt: TGTGCCAGCAGAGTAACTAACGGCAATGAGCAGTTCTTC

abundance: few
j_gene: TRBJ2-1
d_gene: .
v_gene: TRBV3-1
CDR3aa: CASSPSQQGRNEQFF
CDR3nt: TGTGCCAGCAGCCCCTCCCAACAGGGTAGGAATGAGCAGTTCTTC

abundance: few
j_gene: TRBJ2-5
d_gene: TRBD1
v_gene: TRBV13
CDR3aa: CASSLHRGQGETQYF
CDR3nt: TGTGCCAGCAGCCTCCACAGGGGGCAGGGAGAGACCCAGTACTTC

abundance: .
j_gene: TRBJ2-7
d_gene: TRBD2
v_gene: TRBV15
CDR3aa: CATSRERSLAVGLHEQYF
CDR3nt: TGTGCCACCAGCAGAGAGAGGTCTCTAGCGGTGGGCCTCCACGAGCAGTACTTC

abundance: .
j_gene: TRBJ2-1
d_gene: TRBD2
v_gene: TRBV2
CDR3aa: CASSELTSGSNNEQFF
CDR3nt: TGTGCCAGCAGTGAGCTAACTAGCGGGAGCAACAATGAGCAGTTCTTC

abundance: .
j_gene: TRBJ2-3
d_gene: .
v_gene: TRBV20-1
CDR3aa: CSASKDTTDTQYF
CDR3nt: TGCAGTGCTAGTAAGGACACCACAGATACGCAGTATTTT

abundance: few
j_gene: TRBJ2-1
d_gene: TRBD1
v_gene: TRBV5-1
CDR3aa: CASSSGTGSNEQFF
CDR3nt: TGCGCCAGCAGCTCCGGGACAGGGTCAAATGAGCAGTTCTTC

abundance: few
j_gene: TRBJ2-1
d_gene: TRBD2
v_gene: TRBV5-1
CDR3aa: CASSSRLAGGRSSYNEQFF
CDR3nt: TGCGCCAGCAGCTCCAGACTAGCGGGGGGCCGAAGCTCCTACAATGAGCAGTTCTTC

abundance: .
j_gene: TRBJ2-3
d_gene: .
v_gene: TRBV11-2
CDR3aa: CASRHDNGDTQYF
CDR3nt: TGTGCCAGCAGGCATGATAACGGAGATACGCAGTATTTT

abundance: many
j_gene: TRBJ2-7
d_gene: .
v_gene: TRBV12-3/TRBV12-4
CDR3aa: CASSPQGQGIPYEQYF
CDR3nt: TGTGCCAGCAGTCCCCAGGGCCAGGGGATCCCCTACGAGCAGTACTTC

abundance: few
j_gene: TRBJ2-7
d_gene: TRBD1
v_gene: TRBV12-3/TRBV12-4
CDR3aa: CASIQAGQGITEQYF
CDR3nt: TGTGCCAGCATCCAAGCGGGACAGGGCATTACGGAGCAGTACTTC

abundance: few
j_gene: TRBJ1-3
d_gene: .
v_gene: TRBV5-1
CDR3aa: CASSLDMTAASGNTIYF
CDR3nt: TGCGCCAGCAGCTTGGACATGACAGCAGCCTCTGGAAACACCATATATTTT

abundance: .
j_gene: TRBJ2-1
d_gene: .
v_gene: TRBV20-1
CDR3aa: CSARHQVSSYNEQFF
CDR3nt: TGCAGTGCTAGACACCAGGTTAGCTCCTACAATGAGCAGTTCTTC

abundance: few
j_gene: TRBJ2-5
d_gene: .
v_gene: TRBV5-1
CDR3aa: CASSVRGVGETQYF
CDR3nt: TGCGCCAGCAGCGTCAGGGGTGTAGGAGAGACCCAGTACTTC

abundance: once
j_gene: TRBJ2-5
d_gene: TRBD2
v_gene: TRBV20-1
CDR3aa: CSTRLAGATETQYF
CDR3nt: TGCAGCACCAGACTAGCGGGAGCGACAGAGACCCAGTACTTC

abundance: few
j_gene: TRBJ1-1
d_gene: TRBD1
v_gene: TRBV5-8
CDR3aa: CASSAQGFNTEAFF
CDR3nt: TGTGCCAGCAGCGCACAGGGGTTTAACACTGAAGCTTTCTTT

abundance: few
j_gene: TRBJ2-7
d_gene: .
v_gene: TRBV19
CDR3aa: CASSITLSGLEQYF
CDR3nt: TGTGCCAGTAGTATCACCCTCTCAGGGTTGGAGCAGTACTTC

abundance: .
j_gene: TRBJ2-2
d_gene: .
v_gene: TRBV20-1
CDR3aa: CSARDNQRVDTGELFF
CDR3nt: TGCAGTGCTAGAGATAACCAGCGGGTAGACACCGGGGAGCTGTTTTTT

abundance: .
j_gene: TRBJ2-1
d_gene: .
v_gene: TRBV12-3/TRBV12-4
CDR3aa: CASSQVAKASSYNEQFF
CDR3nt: TGTGCCAGCAGCCAAGTGGCTAAGGCGAGCTCCTACAATGAGCAGTTCTTC

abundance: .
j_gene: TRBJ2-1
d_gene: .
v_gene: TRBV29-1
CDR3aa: CSVAGNNEQFF
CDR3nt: TGCAGCGTGGCCGGGAACAATGAGCAGTTCTTC

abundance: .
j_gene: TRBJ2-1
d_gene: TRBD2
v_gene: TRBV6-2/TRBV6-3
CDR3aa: CASSYQLAGRFF
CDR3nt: TGTGCCAGCAGTTACCAACTAGCGGGAAGGTTCTTC

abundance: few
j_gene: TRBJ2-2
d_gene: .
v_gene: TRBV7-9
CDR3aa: CASTVTSIADTGELFF
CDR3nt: TGTGCCAGCACCGTGACATCCATAGCGGACACCGGGGAGCTGTTTTTT

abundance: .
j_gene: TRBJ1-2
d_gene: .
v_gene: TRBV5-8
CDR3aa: CASSLVGQFTNYGYTF
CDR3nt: TGTGCCAGCAGCTTGGTGGGGCAGTTCACTAACTATGGCTACACCTTC